Sequencing of this T cell receptor beta chain was carried out in a study of patients and donors after allogeneic stem cell transplantation. This clonotype came up a few times. In germline, CDR1 is SQVTM, CDR2 ANQGSEA. With V trimmed by 4 bases and J by 1 base, 8 bases remained unmatched. This CDR3 region has 16 residues. TCRdb fed the RT-PCR reads into MiXCR, producing one record per CDR3 protein. The repertoire holds tens of thousands of distinct CDR3 sequences, with around 48% as singletons. This chain uses TRBV29-1 with TRBJ1-5; 9 bases line up with TRBD1. Input material: blood, either unsorted or a sorted T cell fraction (not recorded which). This TCR came from a human donor who was either an allogeneic HSCT recipient or a stem cell or donor lymphocyte infusion donor (not recorded which). It is not recorded whose cells these are; they may come from a transplant donor. The CDR3 DNA reads as TGCAGCGTTGGAGAGTCGGGGACAGGGAGCAATCAGCCCCAGCATTTT. Residues: CSVGESGTGSNQPQHF.